This T cell receptor (beta chain) was obtained from a study of Ad26.COV2.S vaccination and SARS-CoV-2 variants. Study context: By the intramuscular route, Ad26.COV2.S was given once, or twice 56 days apart.

Method: immunoSEQ multiplex PCR; TCRdb's copy keeps in-frame clones and lacks some. Of about 320,000 clones in the sample, 90% were seen once. This clone has a single count. Treatment of the sample: some 20 received Ad26.COV2.S at low or high dose, single or two shots; several received placebo; per-sample allocation not given. Collection of the samples took place on day 63 after the first injection of vaccine or placebo. An Ad26 vector expressing Wuhan-strain SARS-CoV-2 spike served as the vaccine. The sample in question was peripheral blood, obtained in a trial of Ad26.COV2.S vaccine versus placebo. The TCR originated in a person aged 18-60 years who received the Ad26.COV2.S COVID-19 vaccine or a placebo.

The chain's CDR3 is CASFSESEAFF. CDR3 nucleotides: TGTGCCAGCTTCTCAGAATCTGAAGCTTTCTTT. This rearrangement joins TRBV6-6 to TRBJ1-1, with unresolved D. Germline V CDR1 and CDR2: MNHNY, SVGAGI (reference sequence). The CDR3 consists of 11 residues. V dropped 8 bases and J dropped 6 bases, with 10 bases sitting between them.